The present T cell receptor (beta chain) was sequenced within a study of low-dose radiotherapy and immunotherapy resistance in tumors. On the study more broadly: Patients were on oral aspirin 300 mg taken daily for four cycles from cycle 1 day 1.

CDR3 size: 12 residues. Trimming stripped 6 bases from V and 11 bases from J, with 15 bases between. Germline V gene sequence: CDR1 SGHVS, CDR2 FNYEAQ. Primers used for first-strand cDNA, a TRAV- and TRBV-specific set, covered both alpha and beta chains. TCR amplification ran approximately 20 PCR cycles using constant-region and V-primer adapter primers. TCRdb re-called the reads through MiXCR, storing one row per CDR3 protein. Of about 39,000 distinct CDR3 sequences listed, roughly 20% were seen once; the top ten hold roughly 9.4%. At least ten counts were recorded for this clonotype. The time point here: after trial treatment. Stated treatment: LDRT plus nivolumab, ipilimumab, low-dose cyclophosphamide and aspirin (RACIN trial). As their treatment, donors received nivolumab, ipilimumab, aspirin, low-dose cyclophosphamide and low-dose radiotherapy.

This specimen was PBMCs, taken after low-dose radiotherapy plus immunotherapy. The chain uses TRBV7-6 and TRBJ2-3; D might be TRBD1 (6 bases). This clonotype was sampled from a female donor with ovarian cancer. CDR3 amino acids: CASRMPRTEQYF. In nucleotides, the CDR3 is TGTGCCAGCAGAATGCCTAGGACAGAGCAGTATTTT.